This entry describes one T cell receptor beta chain. Its target is not known. The sample originates from a study of Graves' ophthalmopathy and Graves' hyperthyroidism. Findings of the study overall: The model flagged ophthalmopathy progression at approximately 70% sensitivity and 72.22% specificity.

Amplified TCR beta CDR3 regions were obtained using RNA transcripts as template. Second-round multiplex PCR came after a first-round RT-PCR that employed HTBI primers. TCRdb redid the calling of the multiplex PCR reads with MiXCR, one entry per CDR3 protein. The data hold roughly 300,000 distinct CDR3 sequences, with about 17% observed a single time. Out of around 9.4 ml of fresh peripheral blood, PBMCs were obtained. The CDR3 runs to 14 residues. After removal of 7 bases from V and 7 bases from J, the junction contained 8 bases not matched to a gene. From germline, CDR1 is MNHNS and CDR2 SASEGT. The sequence derives from an adult man with Graves' ophthalmopathy. The chain couples TRBV6-1 to TRBJ2-7, with 12 bases lining up with TRBD1. The sample consisted of peripheral blood. The CDR3 reads CASNQRDRGREQYF. The CDR3 nucleotides read TGTGCCAGCAACCAAAGGGACAGGGGGCGTGAGCAGTACTTC.